Below, 26 T cell receptor beta chains from the same sample are listed, as sequenced in a study of blood T cell repertoires in COVID-19. Generated by immunoSEQ multiplex PCR, the TCRdb table keeps only in-frame clones and is missing some. The sample consists of some 160,000 clones, approximately 80% of them appearing once. Sequences were obtained from peripheral blood. These receptors came from an elderly woman with COVID-19, enrolled during active disease.

The chain recombines TRBV19 with TRBJ1-5; 11 nucleotides match TRBD1. The CDR3 sequence is 17 residues long. The germline V gene has CDR1 LNHDA and CDR2 SQIVND (reference sequence). Trimming at V came to 4 bases and at J to 1 base, leaving 6 bases not matched to a gene. The CDR3 is CASSRGTGGFSNQPQHF. As DNA, the CDR3 is TGTGCCAGTAGTAGGGGGACAGGGGGTTTCAGCAATCAGCCCCAGCATTTT.

The chain combines TRBV4-1 with TRBJ2-7; 7 bases line up with TRBD1. Losses at the gene ends were 0 bases for V and 7 bases for J; bases not matched to a gene: 12. Per the germline V gene, CDR1 is MGHRA and CDR2 is YSYEKL. The length of the CDR3 is 16 residues. The CDR3 protein is CASSQDPGGTLREQYF. DNA for the CDR3: TGCGCCAGCAGCCAAGACCCAGGGGGTACCCTACGGGAGCAGTACTTC.

V gene TRBV7-8 combines with J gene TRBJ2-7, with 9 nucleotides matching TRBD1. The V segment lost 1 base and the J segment 2 bases; nucleotides outside the gene matches: 12. Looked up from germline, CDR1 is SGHVS and CDR2 is FQNEAQ. The CDR3 is made up of 18 amino acids. DNA for the CDR3: TGTGCCAGCAGCTTAGGCCGACAGGGGGAAGTTCGAACCTACGAGCAGTACTTC. Its protein is CASSLGRQGEVRTYEQYF.

The V and J genes are TRBV14 and TRBJ1-4, with D perhaps TRBD1 (5 bases). The CDR3 is 13 amino acids. Germline CDR1 SGHDN, CDR2 FVKESK. Trimming left V 4 bases short and J 7 bases short, with 10 bases between. The CDR3 bases are TGTGCCAGCAGCCTTCAGGGTGGTGAAAAACTGTTTTTT. This codes for CASSLQGGEKLFF.

The chain has TRBV5-1 and TRBJ1-1, with 7 bases aligning to TRBD1. Trimming cost V 0 bases and J 2 bases; bases outside gene matches: 10. The CDR3 contains 17 residues. The germline gives CDR1 SGHRS, CDR2 YFSETQ. The CDR3 coding sequence is TGCGCCAGCAGCTTGGACCCTCCGGGACAGTTTAACACTGAAGCTTTCTTT. It translates to CASSLDPPGQFNTEAFF.

V and J are TRBV7-8 and TRBJ2-7; D gene unclear. Trimming removed 6 bases at V and 0 bases at J, with 18 bases between. The CDR3 runs to 16 residues. Germline-derived CDR1 and CDR2 are SGHVS and FQNEAQ. The CDR3 reads CASSLFIQASSYEQYF. The CDR3 nucleotides read TGTGCCAGCAGTTTATTTATCCAGGCGAGCTCCTACGAGCAGTACTTC.

The chain joins TRBV4-1 to TRBJ1-4, with TRBD1 matching 9 bases. CDR3 length: 16 residues. Germline assignment: CDR1 MGHRA and CDR2 YSYEKL. J lost 5 bases, V lost 0 bases, and 4 bases had no gene match. The CDR3 spells CASSQDQTGGNEKLFF. In nucleotides, the CDR3 is TGCGCCAGCAGCCAAGATCAGACAGGGGGGAATGAAAAACTGTTTTTT.

The chain recombines TRBV28 with TRBJ2-3, with D maybe TRBD2 (6 bases). Per germline, CDR1 MDHEN and CDR2 SYDVKM. Trimming took off 8 bases at V and 2 bases at J, with 8 bases between the two ends. The CDR3 contains 12 residues. CDR3 in amino acids: CASAGTTDTQYF. As DNA, the CDR3 is TGTGCCAGCGCGGGGACCACAGATACGCAGTATTTT. The whole variable domain, filled in from reference TRBV28 and TRBJ2-3, reads DVKVTQSSRYLVKRTGEKVFLECVQDMDHENMFWYRQDPGLGLRLIYFSYDVKMKEKGDIPEGYSVSREKKERFSLILESASTNQTSMYLCASAGTTDTQYFGPGTRLTVL.

The chain links TRBV11-2 to TRBJ2-2; TRBD1 might be the D (5 bases). CDR3 size: 12 residues. The V end was cut by 7 bases, the J end by 6 bases, with 9 bases between. Germline V CDR1 and CDR2: SGHAT, FQNNGV. The CDR3 region is CASTPGPGELFF. The CDR3 region has the DNA TGTGCCAGCACCCCAGGGCCCGGGGAGCTGTTTTTT.

The V gene is TRBV27, the J gene TRBJ1-2; tentative D call: TRBD1 (6 bases). Between the trimmed V and J ends, which lost 4 bases and 7 bases, there was a span of 16 bases. CDR3 length equals 14 residues. CDR1 MNHEY and CDR2 SMNVEV come from the germline V gene (reference sequence). This chain's CDR3 is CASSSDDRPSGYTF. As DNA, the CDR3 is TGTGCCAGCAGTTCCGACGACAGGCCCAGTGGCTACACCTTC.

The rearrangement links TRBV7-9 to TRBJ1-1, with 8 bases identical to TRBD1. Germline V gene sequence: CDR1 SEHNR, CDR2 FQNEAQ (reference sequence). This CDR3 has 14 residues. V shed 6 bases and J 0 bases; nucleotides not matched to a gene: 3. CDR3: CASRLDRVNTEAFF. CDR3 in DNA: TGTGCCAGCAGACTGGACAGGGTGAACACTGAAGCTTTCTTT. The variable domain in full, with the rest retrieved from reference TRBV7-9 and TRBJ1-1, is DTGVSQNPRHKITKRGQNVTFRCDPISEHNRLYWYRQTLGQGPEFLTYFQNEAQLEKSRLLSDRFSAERPKGSFSTLEIQRTEQGDSAMYLCASRLDRVNTEAFFGQGTRLTVV.

The rearrangement links TRBV5-1 to TRBJ1-5; D might be TRBD1 (5 bases). The V gene's germline CDR1 is SGHRS and CDR2 YFSETQ. The CDR3 covers 14 residues. V shed 5 bases and J shed 4 bases, with 13 bases lying between them. CDR3 DNA: TGCGCCAGCAGTACCGGGGGTAGAAATCAGCCCCAGCATTTT. Its protein is CASSTGGRNQPQHF.

This clone has only a few counts. V usage is TRBV3-1 (or the pseudogene TRBV3-2) and J usage is TRBJ1-1, with D tentatively TRBD1 (5 bases). This CDR3 region has 14 residues. V lost 4 bases and J lost 0, with 9 bases in between. Germline CDR1 is LGHDT and CDR2 is YNNKEL (reference sequence). The CDR3 sequence is CASSRGDLNTEAFF. DNA of the CDR3: TGTGCCAGCAGCCGGGGGGATCTGAACACTGAAGCTTTCTTT.

The V and J genes are TRBV3-1 (or the pseudogene TRBV3-2) and TRBJ2-5, with 7 bases matching TRBD2. The CDR3 extends over 16 amino acids. V lost 1 base to trimming and J lost 7 bases; unmatched junction nucleotides: 12. The germline CDR1 and CDR2 sequences are LGHDT and YNNKEL (reference sequence). For the CDR3, the DNA is TGTGCCAGCAGCCAAGCTTCGAGGAGAACGGGGGGGACCCAGTACTTC. The encoded protein is CASSQASRRTGGTQYF.

V and J are TRBV7-9 and TRBJ2-1, with 11 bases aligning to TRBD1. The germline V gene has CDR1 SEHNR and CDR2 FQNEAQ (reference sequence). The trim removed 5 bases at V and 7 bases at J, leaving 7 bases unmatched. This CDR3 spans 15 amino acids. This CDR3 is CASSPRDRGLNEQFF. The CDR3 region has the DNA TGTGCCAGCAGCCCCAGGGACAGGGGGTTGAATGAGCAGTTCTTC.

The chain employs TRBV5-5 and TRBJ2-1; weak D call: TRBD1 (7 bases). Germline values: CDR1 SGHKS, CDR2 YYEKEE (reference sequence). This CDR3 contains 15 residues. The germline V and J ends were trimmed by 0 bases and 5 bases, with 12 bases remaining between them. CDR3 residues: CASSLEGGGDNEQFF. The CDR3 DNA reads as TGTGCCAGCAGCTTGGAAGGGGGCGGGGACAATGAGCAGTTCTTC.

J is TRBJ1-5 and V is TRBV7-8; a possible D gene is TRBD1 (5 bases). The CDR3 runs 13 residues. V shed 0 bases and J shed 13 bases, with 13 bases lying between them. Germline CDR1 reads SGHVS; CDR2 reads FQNEAQ. For the CDR3, the DNA is TGTGCCAGCAGCTTAGCGCGGGACTCGGTTCAGCATTTT. Translating it yields CASSLARDSVQHF. The variable domain in full, with the rest retrieved from reference TRBV7-8 and TRBJ1-5, is GAGVSQSPRYKVAKRGQDVALRCDPISGHVSLFWYQQALGQGPEFLTYFQNEAQLDKSGLPSDRFFAERPEGSVSTLKIQRTQQEDSAVYLCASSLARDSVQHFGDGTRLSIL.

In nucleotides, the CDR3 is TGTGCCAGCAGCTTGCCGACAGGGTCCCCAGATACGCAGTATTTT. As protein: CASSLPTGSPDTQYF. The rearrangement joins TRBV5-6 to TRBJ2-3, with 7 nucleotides matching TRBD1. Germline V lookup: CDR1 SGHDT, CDR2 YYEEEE. With V trimmed by 1 base and J by 4 bases, 6 bases remained unmatched. The CDR3 length is 15 residues. Together with reference TRBV5-6 and TRBJ2-3, the CDR3 gives the full variable domain: DAGVTQSPTHLIKTRGQQVTLRCSPKSGHDTVSWYQQALGQGPQFIFQYYEEEERQRGNFPDRFSGHQFPNYSSELNVNALLLGDSALYLCASSLPTGSPDTQYFGPGTRLTVL.

V usage is TRBV6-5 and J usage is TRBJ1-2; 11 bases line up with TRBD1. The germline V gene has CDR1 MNHEY and CDR2 SVGAGI. The V and J ends lost 5 bases and 6 bases, in that order; junction bases with no gene match: 5. The CDR3 is 14 amino acids. The CDR3 reads CASSKGQGVDGYTF. The CDR3 DNA follows: TGTGCCAGCAGTAAGGGACAGGGGGTTGATGGCTACACCTTC.

This clone was observed a handful of times. The chain couples TRBV28 to TRBJ1-5, with no clear D. Trimming removed 5 bases from V and 3 bases from J, with 14 bases in between. This CDR3 has 15 amino acids. Germline lookup yields CDR1 MDHEN and CDR2 SYDVKM. The CDR3 DNA follows: TGTGCCAGCAGTCCCCTGGATGGGCCCAATCAGCCCCAGCATTTT. Its translation is CASSPLDGPNQPQHF.

V usage is TRBV3-1 (or the pseudogene TRBV3-2) and J usage is TRBJ2-1, with D perhaps TRBD2 (5 bases). CDR3 length: 16 residues. V lost 0 bases and J lost 10, with 19 bases in between. The germline V gene encodes CDR1 LGHDT and CDR2 YNNKEL (reference sequence). The CDR3 here is CASSQEGTRGSREQFF. The DNA of the CDR3 is TGTGCCAGCAGCCAAGAGGGAACTAGAGGGAGCAGGGAGCAGTTCTTC.

The rearrangement links TRBV25-1 to TRBJ1-1; possible D gene TRBD1, 5 bases. V was pared by 5 bases and J by 0 bases, with 7 bases between. Germline CDR1 reads MGHDK; CDR2 reads SYGVNS. CDR3 length: 13 residues. CDR3 bases: TGTGCCAGCAGTACGGACATGAACACTGAAGCTTTCTTT. Translating gives CASSTDMNTEAFF.

This chain connects TRBV19 to TRBJ1-5; no clear D. CDR1 is LNHDA and CDR2 is SQIVND in the germline V gene (reference sequence). With 2 bases removed from V and 4 bases from J, the gap between germline ends came to 9 bases. CDR3 size: 14 residues. The CDR3 DNA reads TGTGCCAGTAGTATATTACGGAGTAATCAGCCCCAGCATTTT. It yields the protein CASSILRSNQPQHF.

The chain couples TRBV4-2 to TRBJ1-2; 9 positions agree with TRBD1. CDR1 is LGHNA and CDR2 is YNFKEQ in the germline V gene. CDR3 length: 17 amino acids. V lost 0 bases to trimming and J lost 4 bases; unmatched junction nucleotides: 9. The CDR3 DNA sequence: TGTGCCAGCAGCCAAGATCTATCGGGACAGGGAAGCTATGGCTACACCTTC. Translated, it gives CASSQDLSGQGSYGYTF.

The chain couples TRBV12-3 or TRBV12-4 to TRBJ2-1, with 8 bases identical to TRBD1. With V trimmed by 8 bases and J by 4 bases, 4 bases remained unmatched. This CDR3 region has 13 residues. CDR3 DNA sequence: TGTGCCAGCTATACAGGGGGATACAATGAGCAGTTCTTC. Protein sequence: CASYTGGYNEQFF.

CDR3 sequence: CASSRRTQETQYF. The DNA for the CDR3 is TGTGCCAGCAGCAGACGGACACAAGAGACCCAGTACTTC. The genes are TRBV3-1 (or the pseudogene TRBV3-2) and TRBJ2-5, with D possibly TRBD1 on 5 matching bases. Trimming took 5 bases from V and 2 from J, leaving 9 bases between them. Germline values: CDR1 LGHDT, CDR2 YNNKEL (reference sequence). The CDR3 sequence is 13 residues long.